This T cell receptor (beta chain) was sequenced for a study of cytomegalovirus exposure and HLA in healthy donors. Using immunoSEQ multiplex PCR, the repertoire was profiled, and TCRdb retains in-frame clones only, with some absent. Among roughly 170,000 clones listed, roughly four fifths were seen once. This CDR3 has 14 residues. Germline CDR1 reads SSHAT; CDR2 reads FNYEAQ (reference sequence). V gave up 2 bases and J gave up 6 bases; unmatched junction bases: 4. This clonotype was obtained from a woman under 30 in good health and CMV-seropositive. Sequenced: PBMCs. The chain joins TRBV7-7 to TRBJ1-2; 9 bases align to TRBD1. This CDR3 is CASSLTGGGHGYTF. The CDR3 DNA follows: TGTGCCAGCAGCTTAACAGGGGGCGGGCATGGCTACACCTTC. Looking up the rest from reference TRBV7-7 and TRBJ1-2 gives the full variable domain: GAGVSQSPRYKVTKRGQDVTLRCDPISSHATLYWYQQALGQGPEFLTYFNYEAQPDKSGLPSDRFSAERPEGSISTLTIQRTEQRDSAMYRCASSLTGGGHGYTFGSGTRLTVV.